The entry below describes one T cell receptor (beta chain). The data belong to a study of blood T cells in healthy people across ages. Next came a second PCR, run for roughly 6 to 11 cycles, which used a sample-barcoded 5' primer along with a J-beta primer mix. Every molecule of cDNA carried a tag from a template-switch adaptor with 12 random nucleotides. TCRdb independently ran MiXCR on the 5' RACE reads; one entry per CDR3 protein. The sample includes 750,000 to 1,000,000 distinct CDR3 sequences, approximately 32% of them seen just once. This CDR3 has 11 residues. The germline V and J ends were trimmed by 6 bases and 6 bases, with 8 bases remaining between them. Per the germline V gene, CDR1 is MDHEN and CDR2 is SYDVKM. The same sample was also studied in work on T cells of mothers and their children. That source notes: No T cell clones of persistent microchimeric origin were detected.

The TCR originated in a woman aged 35 to 49 in good health. This chain joins TRBV28 and TRBJ1-2; D is undetermined. The sample comprised blood. The CDR3 DNA is TGTGCCAGCAGGTTGGAGAATGGCTACACCTTC. Protein product: CASRLENGYTF.